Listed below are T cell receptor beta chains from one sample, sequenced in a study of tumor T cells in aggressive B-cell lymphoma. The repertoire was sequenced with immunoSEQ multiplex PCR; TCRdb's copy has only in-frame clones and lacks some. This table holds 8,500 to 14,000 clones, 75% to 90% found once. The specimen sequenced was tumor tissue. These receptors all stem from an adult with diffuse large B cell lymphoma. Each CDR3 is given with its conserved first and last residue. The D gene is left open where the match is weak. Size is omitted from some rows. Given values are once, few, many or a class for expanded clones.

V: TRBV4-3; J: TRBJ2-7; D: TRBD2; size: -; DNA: TGCGCCAGCAGCCAAAGCACTAGCGGGGCCTATGAGCAGTACTTC; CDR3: CASSQSTSGAYEQYF
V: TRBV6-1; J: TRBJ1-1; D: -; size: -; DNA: TGTGCCAGCAGGAAACAGCACATGAACACTGAAGCTTTCTTT; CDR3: CASRKQHMNTEAFF
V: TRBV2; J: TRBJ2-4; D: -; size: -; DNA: TGTGCCAGCAGTGAAAGAGTAGCCAAAAACATTCAGTACTTC; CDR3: CASSERVAKNIQYF
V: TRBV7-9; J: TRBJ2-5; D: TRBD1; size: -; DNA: TGTGCCAGCAGCTTATGGGACAGTCTTGAGACCCAGTACTTC; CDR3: CASSLWDSLETQYF
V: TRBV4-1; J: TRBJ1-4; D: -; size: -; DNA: TGCGCCAGCAGCCCTCTACCAACTAATGAAAAACTGTTTTTT; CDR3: CASSPLPTNEKLFF
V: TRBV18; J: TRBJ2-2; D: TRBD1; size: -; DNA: TGTGCCAGCTCACCATTGGACAGGGCGAGCGGGGAGCTGTTTTTT; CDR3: CASSPLDRASGELFF
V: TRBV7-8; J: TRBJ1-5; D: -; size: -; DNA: TGTGCCAGCAGCTTAAGGGAGGGTCGGGGCAATCAGCCCCAGCATTTT; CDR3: CASSLREGRGNQPQHF
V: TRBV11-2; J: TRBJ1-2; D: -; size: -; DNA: TGTGCCAGCAGCCTAGGAGGGATTGGCTATGGCTACACCTTC; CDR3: CASSLGGIGYGYTF
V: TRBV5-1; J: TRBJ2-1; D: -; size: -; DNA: TGCGCCAGCCGATCTCTCAGGCAGAGTGATGAGCAGTTCTTC; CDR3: CASRSLRQSDEQFF
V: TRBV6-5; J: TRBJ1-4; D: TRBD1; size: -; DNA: TGTGCCAGCCTACAGGGGGCAGGGACTAATGAAAAACTGTTTTTT; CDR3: CASLQGAGTNEKLFF
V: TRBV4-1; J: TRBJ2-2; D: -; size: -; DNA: TGCGCCAGCAGCTCAAACCTAGGGGGGAGGGGGACCGGGGAGCTGTTTTTT; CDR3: CASSSNLGGRGTGELFF
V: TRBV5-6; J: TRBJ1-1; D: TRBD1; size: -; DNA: TGTGCCAGCAGCTTGCCCCACCGACAGGGCGAAGCTTTCTTT; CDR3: CASSLPHRQGEAFF
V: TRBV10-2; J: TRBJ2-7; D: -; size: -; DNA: TGCGCCAGCAGCGTCGACCTAGGTTTCGGCGAGCAGTACTTC; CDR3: CASSVDLGFGEQYF
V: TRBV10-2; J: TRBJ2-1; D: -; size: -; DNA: TGCGCCAGCAGTGGAGTAGGGGGAGGGTACAATGAGCAGTTCTTC; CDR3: CASSGVGGGYNEQFF
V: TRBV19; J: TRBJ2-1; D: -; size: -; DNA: TGTGCCACCCTCAAAGGAGCGGGCCCTTACAATGAGCAGTTCTTC; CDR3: CATLKGAGPYNEQFF
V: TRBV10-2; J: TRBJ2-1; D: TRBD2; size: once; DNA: TGCGCCAGCAGTGAGTCGAGCGGGAGCTCCTACAATGAGCAGTTCTTC; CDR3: CASSESSGSSYNEQFF
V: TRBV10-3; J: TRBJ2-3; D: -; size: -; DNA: TGTGCCATCAGTGGGCCGAACAGGGGAGGTACGCAGTATTTT; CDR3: CAISGPNRGGTQYF
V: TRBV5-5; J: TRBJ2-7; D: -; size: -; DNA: TGTGCCAGCAGCTCCAACCCAGGGGTGAACGAGCAGTACTTC; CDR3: CASSSNPGVNEQYF
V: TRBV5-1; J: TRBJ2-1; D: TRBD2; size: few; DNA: TGCGCCAGCAGCTTGGGACTAGCAGGGGAGCAGTTCTTC; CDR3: CASSLGLAGEQFF
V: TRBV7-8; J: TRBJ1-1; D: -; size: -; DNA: TGTGCCAGCAGCTTAGACTCGAACACTGAAGCTTTCTTT; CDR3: CASSLDSNTEAFF
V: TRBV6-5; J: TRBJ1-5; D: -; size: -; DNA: TGTGCCAGCAGTCCAGCGTATAGCAATCAGCCCCAGCATTTT; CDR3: CASSPAYSNQPQHF
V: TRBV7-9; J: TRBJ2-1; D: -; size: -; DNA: TGTGCCAGCAGCTTGAGGGATCCGTCTGACGGATACATCTACAATGAGCAGTTCTTC; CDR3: CASSLRDPSDGYIYNEQFF
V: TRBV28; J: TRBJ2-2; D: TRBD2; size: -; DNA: TGTGCCAGCAGTATAGCGGGACAGAACACCGGGGAGCTGTTTTTT; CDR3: CASSIAGQNTGELFF
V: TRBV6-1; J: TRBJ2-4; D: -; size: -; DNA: TGTGCCAGCAGTGAGGGGGGGCGAAGGGTGGACATTCAGTACTTC; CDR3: CASSEGGRRVDIQYF
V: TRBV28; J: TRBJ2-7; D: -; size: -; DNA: TGTGCCAGCAGTTTAACCCCGCCCGGACAGATATACGAGCAGTACTTC; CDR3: CASSLTPPGQIYEQYF
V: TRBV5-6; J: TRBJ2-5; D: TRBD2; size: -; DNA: TGTGCCAGCAGCCGTCGGACTAGCGGGAGTGGGTTTTGGCGGGAGACCCAGTACTTC; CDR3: CASSRRTSGSGFWRETQYF